This T cell receptor (beta chain) was identified in a study of blood T cell repertoires in COVID-19. Study information: The samples span acute and convalescent COVID-19 from the United States, Italy and Spain. Sample material is recorded as cDNA or gDNA derived from T cells, B-cell-depleted T cells, or PBMCs.

In the original workflow: Counts of nucleated cells, estimated from reference gene primer amplification, were obtained. The method was immunoSEQ multiplex PCR; TCRdb's version includes in-frame clones alone and lacks a portion of them. V, J and clone size are those of that table, while D and trimming were read from the DNA. Of around 250,000 clones detected, approximately 84% appear once; the ten largest clones hold under 5%. Germline V gene sequence: CDR1 SGHAT, CDR2 FQDESV (reference sequence). Trimming at V came to 1 base and at J to 3 bases, leaving 5 bases not matched to a gene. The length of the CDR3 is 16 residues.

The source material was peripheral blood. The TCR sequence derives from a middle-aged man with active or convalescent COVID-19. This chain connects TRBV11-1 to TRBJ2-1; 8 nucleotides match TRBD2. CDR3 sequence (DNA): TGTGCCAGCAGCTTAGGTTCCGGGGGGGGCTACAATGAGCAGTTCTTC. Translation: CASSLGSGGGYNEQFF. The full variable domain, in which reference TRBV11-1 and TRBJ2-1 provide the parts outside the CDR3, is EAEVAQSPRYKITEKSQAVAFWCDPISGHATLYWYRQILGQGPELLVQFQDESVVDDSQLPKDRFSAERLKGVDSTLKIQPAELGDSAMYLCASSLGSGGGYNEQFFGPGTRLTVL.